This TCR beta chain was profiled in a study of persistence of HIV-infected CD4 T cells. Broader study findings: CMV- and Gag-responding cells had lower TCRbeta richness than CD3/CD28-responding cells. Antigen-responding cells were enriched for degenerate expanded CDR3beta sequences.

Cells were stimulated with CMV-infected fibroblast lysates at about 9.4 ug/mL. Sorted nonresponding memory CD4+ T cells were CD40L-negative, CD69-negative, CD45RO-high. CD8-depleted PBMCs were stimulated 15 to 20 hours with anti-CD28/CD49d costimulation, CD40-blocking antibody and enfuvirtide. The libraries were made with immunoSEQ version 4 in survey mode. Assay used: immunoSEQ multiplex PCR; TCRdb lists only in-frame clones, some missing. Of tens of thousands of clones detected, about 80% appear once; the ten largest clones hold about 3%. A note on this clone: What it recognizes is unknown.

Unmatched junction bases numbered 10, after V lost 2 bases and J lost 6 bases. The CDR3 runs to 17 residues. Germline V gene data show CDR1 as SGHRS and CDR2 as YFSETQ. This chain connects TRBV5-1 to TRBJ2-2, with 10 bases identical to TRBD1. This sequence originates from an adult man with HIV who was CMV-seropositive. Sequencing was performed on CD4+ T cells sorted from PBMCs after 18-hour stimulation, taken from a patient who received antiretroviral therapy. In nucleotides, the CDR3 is TGCGCCAGCAGCTTTATTTTGGGGACAGGGGATTCCGGGGAGCTGTTTTTT. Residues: CASSFILGTGDSGELFF.